This T cell receptor beta chain emerged from a study of beta chain features in type 1 diabetes. The entirety of the isolated RNA underwent reverse transcription, so expressed TCRB transcripts were sequenced. The data were produced by immunoSEQ multiplex PCR, yet TCRdb's version contains in-frame clones alone and is incomplete. The table lists 240,000 or so clones, 27% of them singletons, with roughly 4.1% in the top ten. Using CD45RO/CCR7/CD25/CD127/CD95/CD27, CD4+ naive, central memory, regulatory and stem cell-like memory cells were sorted. The J segment lost 6 bases and the V segment lost 1 base, leaving 9 bases of the junction unmatched. CDR3 length: 16 residues. CDR1 and CDR2 from the germline V gene are SGHVS and FQNEAQ.

The sequenced sample was central memory CD4+ T cells from blood. The rearrangement joins TRBV7-8 to TRBJ2-5, with 9 positions matching TRBD1. The TCR was taken from a man between 25 and 39 years old in good health. This chain's CDR3 is CASSLDAGQGVQTQYF. The CDR3 DNA is TGTGCCAGCAGCTTAGATGCGGGACAGGGTGTGCAGACCCAGTACTTC. The variable domain in full, completed from reference TRBV7-8 and TRBJ2-5, reads GAGVSQSPRYKVAKRGQDVALRCDPISGHVSLFWYQQALGQGPEFLTYFQNEAQLDKSGLPSDRFFAERPEGSVSTLKIQRTQQEDSAVYLCASSLDAGQGVQTQYFGPGTRLLVL.